One and the same sample provided the 25 T cell receptor beta chains below, sequenced in a study of T-cell memory formation after mild COVID-19 (TCRdb year 2021). Library preparation used 5' RACE. Sequencing instrument: Illumina NovaSeq 6000. TCRdb ran its own pipeline on the public reads, namely fastp trimming at Q25 and MiXCR clone calling, and kept in-frame beta chains. Identical CDR3 proteins give one entry, which carries the most common genes and DNA. Across this sample there are roughly 86,000 distinct CDR3 sequences, with about 13% seen only once. The ten largest clones represent about 26% of the sample. The sequenced sample was PBMCs or a T cell subset sorted from them (not recorded which). The receptors were sampled from an adult woman who had mild COVID-19 (a few samples of this study predate the infection). The sample titles of this study are shuffled in the database, so cell type and time point are left out; the donor was told from shared clones.

This clonotype was counted a few times. This rearrangement joins TRBV7-9 to TRBJ2-1, with D unresolved. V was pared by 3 bases and J by 8 bases, with 11 bases between. Per germline, CDR1 SEHNR and CDR2 FQNEAQ (reference sequence). The CDR3 is 13 residues long. The CDR3 nucleotides are TGTGCCAGCAGCTTTGGCTTCGCCGATGAGCAGTTCTTC. It specifies CASSFGFADEQFF.

CDR3 bases: TGCGCCAGCAGCCAAGTTTCGTCTAACTATGGCTACACCTTC. Protein sequence: CASSQVSSNYGYTF. This chain joins TRBV4-1 and TRBJ1-2; D is ambiguous. V lost 1 base and J 0 bases, leaving 6 bases between the germline ends. Germline CDR1 MGHRA, CDR2 YSYEKL. This CDR3 comprises 14 residues.

The chain uses TRBV6-6 and TRBJ2-7, with D perhaps matching TRBD2 (5 bases). Trimming stripped 0 bases from V and 3 bases from J, with 12 bases between. Germline CDR1 is MNHNY and CDR2 is SVGAGI (reference sequence). This CDR3 is 15 amino acids long. The CDR3 loop is CASSYSVGAGYEQYF. The DNA for the CDR3 is TGTGCCAGCAGTTACTCCGTGGGAGCCGGCTACGAGCAGTACTTC.

The chain has TRBV2 and TRBJ1-1; 8 positions agree with TRBD1. This CDR3 is 11 amino acids long. CDR1 is SNHLY and CDR2 is FYNNEI in the germline V gene. Unmatched junction bases numbered 2, after V lost 4 bases and J lost 10 bases. The CDR3 reads CASSGTGGAFF. The CDR3 bases are TGTGCCAGCAGTGGAACAGGGGGAGCTTTCTTT.

This clonotype was seen a few times. The rearrangement joins TRBV21-1 to TRBJ2-7; the DNA was not compared with TRBD1, the D call given in the table. TRBV21-1 is classified as a pseudogene. This CDR3 spans 14 amino acids. Here the CDR3 DNA reads TGTGCCAGCAGCAAAGTAGGGACAGGCTACGAGCAGTACTTC. Translating it yields CASSKVGTGYEQYF.

This clonotype was picked up a small number of times. The chain carries TRBV15 and TRBJ1-6; 9 bases are shared with TRBD1. The V segment lost 0 bases and the J segment 11 bases; nucleotides outside the gene matches: 8. The CDR3 runs 16 residues. Germline CDR1 reads LNHNV; CDR2 reads YYDKDF (reference sequence). This CDR3 is CATSRDSGTGNAPLHF. In DNA form, the CDR3 reads TGTGCCACCAGCAGAGATTCAGGGACAGGGAATGCACCCCTCCACTTT.

The CDR3 sequence: CASASGSTSTDTQYF. CDR3 bases: TGTGCCAGCGCTAGCGGGAGTACTAGCACAGATACGCAGTATTTT. This chain uses TRBV6-5 with TRBJ2-3; 10 bases are a match to TRBD2. There are 15 residues in the CDR3. Trimming removed 8 bases from V and 0 bases from J; junction bases left unmatched: 5. In germline, CDR1 is MNHEY, CDR2 SVGAGI.

In this sample, this clonotype turned up a few times. The chain has TRBV4-1 and TRBJ2-3, with a possible D match to TRBD1 (6 bases). The germline V gene encodes CDR1 MGHRA and CDR2 YSYEKL. The CDR3 runs 14 residues. Between the trimmed V and J ends, which lost 1 base and 3 bases, there was a span of 8 bases. CDR3 in DNA: TGCGCCAGCAGCCAAGCGGGACAAACAGATACGCAGTATTTT. Residues: CASSQAGQTDTQYF.

The rearrangement joins TRBV4-1 to TRBJ2-5; 7 bases align to TRBD2. The germline gives CDR1 MGHRA, CDR2 YSYEKL. The V segment lost 1 base and the J segment 8 bases; nucleotides outside the gene matches: 4. This CDR3 region has 13 residues. The chain's CDR3 is CASSQASGKTQYF. CDR3 DNA sequence: TGCGCCAGCAGCCAAGCTAGCGGTAAAACCCAGTACTTC.

This clonotype was seen only once. J is TRBJ1-2 and V is TRBV29-1; D uncertain. Trimming removed 1 base at V and 1 base at J, with 7 bases between. The CDR3 covers 13 residues. The V gene's germline CDR1 is SQVTM and CDR2 ANQGSEA. CDR3 DNA: TGCAGCGTTGAAGGGCAGGTTAACTATGGCTACACCTTC. As protein: CSVEGQVNYGYTF.

The chain carries TRBV20-1 and TRBJ2-1, with a tentative D call TRBD1 (6 bases). The CDR3 length is 13 residues. Germline lookup yields CDR1 DFQATT and CDR2 SNEGSKA (reference sequence). V was clipped by 0 bases and J by 6 bases, with 9 bases between them. The CDR3 coding sequence is TGCAGTGCTAGAGATGGGACAACCAATGAGCAGTTCTTC. This sequence encodes CSARDGTTNEQFF.

This clonotype has a handful of counts. The CDR3 here is CASSLATGVVYGYTF. CDR3 coding DNA: TGTGCCAGCAGCTTGGCGACAGGGGTGGTCTATGGCTACACCTTC. The chain is built from TRBV5-6 and TRBJ1-2; 8 bases line up with TRBD1. The CDR3 sequence is 15 residues long. Per the germline V gene, CDR1 is SGHDT and CDR2 is YYEEEE. J was trimmed by 4 bases and V by 0 bases; bases with no gene match: 5.

The chain couples TRBV19 to TRBJ2-5; 8 bases match TRBD1. The CDR3 totals 11 residues. V dropped 11 bases and J dropped 5; count of bases not matched to a gene: 4. Germline CDR1 reads LNHDA; CDR2 reads SQIVND (reference sequence). CDR3 residues: CAGAGGETQYF. CDR3 DNA sequence: TGTGCCGGAGCAGGGGGCGAGACCCAGTACTTC.

The V call is TRBV5-6, the J call TRBJ2-2; maybe TRBD1 (5 bases). This CDR3 spans 12 amino acids. The germline V gene encodes CDR1 SGHDT and CDR2 YYEEEE. The germline V and J ends were trimmed by 4 bases and 6 bases, with 7 bases remaining between them. The CDR3 DNA sequence: TGTGCCAGCAGCCAGACAGCCGGGGAGCTGTTTTTT. It specifies CASSQTAGELFF.

The CDR3 loop is CASSHKDGGAYGYTF. The CDR3 DNA is TGCGCCAGCAGCCACAAGGATGGAGGGGCCTATGGCTACACCTTC. The chain uses TRBV4-3 and TRBJ1-2, with D perhaps matching TRBD1 (5 bases). Germline V lookup: CDR1 LGHNA, CDR2 YSLEER. This CDR3 contains 15 residues. Trimming stripped 3 bases from V and 4 bases from J, with 15 bases between.

The J gene is TRBJ2-5, the V gene TRBV29-1, with D possibly TRBD2 on 5 matching bases. Trimming left V 2 bases short and J 0 bases short, with 7 bases between. Germline V gene sequence: CDR1 SQVTM, CDR2 ANQGSEA. The CDR3 is 13 amino acids. DNA of the CDR3: TGCAGCGTTGAACCGGGAAACCAAGAGACCCAGTACTTC. Amino acids: CSVEPGNQETQYF.

Many counts were recorded for this clonotype. Here the CDR3 DNA reads TGCAGCGTAGACGAGGGGATCGGTGAAAAACTGTTTTTT. It encodes CSVDEGIGEKLFF. The chain has TRBV29-1 and TRBJ1-4, with a tentative D call TRBD1 (5 bases). Germline CDR1 and CDR2: SQVTM and ANQGSEA. The ends were cut back, 6 bases at V and 7 bases at J, with 15 bases in the middle. CDR3 size: 13 residues.

There are a few counts of this clonotype. The genes are TRBV15 and TRBJ2-7; the match to TRBD1 covers 7 bases. The CDR3 runs to 16 residues. The J segment lost 2 bases and the V segment lost 3 bases, leaving 10 bases of the junction unmatched. The V gene's germline CDR1 is LNHNV and CDR2 YYDKDF (reference sequence). The CDR3 coding sequence is TGTGCCACCAGCAGCGACGGACAGGTTCTTGCCTACGAGCAGTACTTC. Encoded protein: CATSSDGQVLAYEQYF.

The CDR3 protein is CASSQEQENTGELFF. CDR3 DNA: TGCGCCAGCAGCCAAGAACAGGAGAACACCGGGGAGCTGTTTTTT. The V call is TRBV4-1, the J call TRBJ2-2; D is perhaps TRBD1 (5 bases). This CDR3 is 15 amino acids long. The germline gives CDR1 MGHRA, CDR2 YSYEKL. The V end lost 0 bases, the J end lost 1 base, and 6 bases lay between the germline ends.

This clonotype occurred a few times. V usage is TRBV29-1 and J usage is TRBJ2-7; D call uncertain. CDR1 and CDR2 from the germline V gene are SQVTM and ANQGSEA. The germline V and J ends were trimmed by 2 bases and 4 bases, with 15 bases remaining between them. CDR3 length: 14 residues. The CDR3 protein is CSVELVTDGYEQYF. As DNA, the CDR3 is TGCAGCGTTGAATTAGTGACGGACGGGTACGAGCAGTACTTC.

The sample holds a few counts of this clonotype. This chain connects TRBV29-1 to TRBJ2-1; TRBD1 might be the D (5 bases). V was trimmed by 4 bases and J by 12 bases, leaving 10 bases between them. CDR1 is SQVTM, CDR2 ANQGSEA, per germline. The CDR3 contains 10 residues. DNA for the CDR3: TGCAGCGTTGGTCCAGGGCCGCAGTTCTTC. It is translated as CSVGPGPQFF.

The chain uses TRBV25-1 and TRBJ2-5; D not resolved. The CDR3 contains 13 residues. Per the germline V gene, CDR1 is MGHDK and CDR2 is SYGVNS. Trimming cost V 5 bases and J 9 bases, with 16 bases left between them. The CDR3 coding sequence is TGTGCCAGCAGTTCCGGTAGCAGGTTGGCCCAGTACTTC. As protein: CASSSGSRLAQYF.

The rearrangement links TRBV15 to TRBJ2-3, with TRBD2 matching over 8 bases. The CDR3 is made up of 19 amino acids. Per germline, CDR1 LNHNV and CDR2 YYDKDF (reference sequence). V trimming: 0 bases; J trimming: 4 bases; junction bases outside the gene matches: 15. The DNA of the CDR3 is TGTGCCACCAGCAGAGATCTTCCCTCAAGCGGGAGTCGTGCAGATACGCAGTATTTT. Translated, it gives CATSRDLPSSGSRADTQYF.

The genes are TRBV7-8 and TRBJ1-1; the D is unclear. V was trimmed by 4 bases and J by 4 bases, leaving 13 bases between them. Germline assignment: CDR1 SGHVS and CDR2 FQNEAQ. This CDR3 comprises 14 residues. CDR3 nucleotide sequence: TGTGCCAGCAGCTCTCGTCCCTTGGGCACTGAAGCTTTCTTT. Translated: CASSSRPLGTEAFF.

This clonotype appeared a few times. The rearrangement uses TRBV6-2 or TRBV6-3 and TRBJ2-2; 12 nucleotides agree with TRBD2. The CDR3 is 16 amino acids. Germline V CDR1 and CDR2: MNHEY, SVGEGT. The J segment lost 8 bases and the V segment lost 5 bases, leaving 9 bases of the junction unmatched. The CDR3 region is CASSPTSGRPSGELFF. In nucleotides, the CDR3 is TGTGCCAGCAGTCCCACTAGCGGGAGGCCCTCGGGGGAGCTGTTTTTT.